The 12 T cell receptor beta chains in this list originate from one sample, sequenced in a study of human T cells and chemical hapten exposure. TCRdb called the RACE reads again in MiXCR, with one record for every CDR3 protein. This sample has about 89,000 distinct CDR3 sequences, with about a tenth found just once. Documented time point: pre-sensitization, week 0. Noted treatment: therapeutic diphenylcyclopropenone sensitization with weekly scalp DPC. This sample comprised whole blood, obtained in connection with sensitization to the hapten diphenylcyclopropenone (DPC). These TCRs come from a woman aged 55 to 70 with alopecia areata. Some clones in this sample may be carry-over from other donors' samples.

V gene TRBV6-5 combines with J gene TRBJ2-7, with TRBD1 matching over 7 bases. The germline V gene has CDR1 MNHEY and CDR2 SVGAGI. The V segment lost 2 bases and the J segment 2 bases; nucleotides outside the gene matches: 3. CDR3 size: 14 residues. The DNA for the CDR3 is TGTGCCAGCAGTTACCGACAGGGACCCTACGAGCAGTACTTC. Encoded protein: CASSYRQGPYEQYF.

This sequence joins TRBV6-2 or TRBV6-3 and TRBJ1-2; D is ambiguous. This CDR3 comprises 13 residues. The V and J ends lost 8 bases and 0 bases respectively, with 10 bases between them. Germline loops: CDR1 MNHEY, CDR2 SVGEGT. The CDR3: CASASPSNYGYTF. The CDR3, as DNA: TGTGCCAGCGCAAGTCCTTCTAACTATGGCTACACCTTC.

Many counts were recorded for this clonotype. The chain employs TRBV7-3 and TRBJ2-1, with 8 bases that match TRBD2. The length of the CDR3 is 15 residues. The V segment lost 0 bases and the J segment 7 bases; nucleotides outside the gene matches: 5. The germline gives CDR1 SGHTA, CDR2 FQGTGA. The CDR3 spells CASSLTGSGANEQFF. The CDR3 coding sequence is TGTGCCAGCAGCTTAACAGGTAGCGGGGCTAATGAGCAGTTCTTC.

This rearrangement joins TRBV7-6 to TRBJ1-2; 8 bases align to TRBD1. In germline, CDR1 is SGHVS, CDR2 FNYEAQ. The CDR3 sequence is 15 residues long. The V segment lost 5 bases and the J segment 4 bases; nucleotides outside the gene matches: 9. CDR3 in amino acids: CASSPRTGPGYGYTF. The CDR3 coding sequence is TGTGCCAGCAGCCCCCGGACAGGGCCGGGCTATGGCTACACCTTC.

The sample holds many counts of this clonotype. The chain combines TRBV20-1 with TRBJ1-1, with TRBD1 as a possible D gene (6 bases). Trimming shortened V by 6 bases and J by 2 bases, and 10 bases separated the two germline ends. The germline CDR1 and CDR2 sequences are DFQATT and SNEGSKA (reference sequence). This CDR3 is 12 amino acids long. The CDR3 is CSAEGDNTEAFF. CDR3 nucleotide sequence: TGCAGTGCGGAGGGGGATAACACTGAAGCTTTCTTT.

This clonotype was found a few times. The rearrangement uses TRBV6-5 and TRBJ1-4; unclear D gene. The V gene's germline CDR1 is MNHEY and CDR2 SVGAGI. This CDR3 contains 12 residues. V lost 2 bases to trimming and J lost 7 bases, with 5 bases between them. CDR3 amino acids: CASSYLGEKLFF. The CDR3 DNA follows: TGTGCCAGCAGTTACCTGGGTGAAAAACTGTTTTTT.

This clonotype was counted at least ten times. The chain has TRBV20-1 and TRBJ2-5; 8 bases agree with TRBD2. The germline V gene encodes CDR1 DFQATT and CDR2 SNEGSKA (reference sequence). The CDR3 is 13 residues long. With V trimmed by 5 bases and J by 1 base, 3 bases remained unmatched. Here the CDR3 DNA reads TGCAGTGCTGGAGCGGGGGCCCAAGAGACCCAGTACTTC. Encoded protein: CSAGAGAQETQYF.

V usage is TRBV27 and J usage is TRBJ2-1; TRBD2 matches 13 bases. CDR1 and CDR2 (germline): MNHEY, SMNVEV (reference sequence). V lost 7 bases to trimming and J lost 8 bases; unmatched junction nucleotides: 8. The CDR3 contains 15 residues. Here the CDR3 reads CASTMTSGGSYEQFF. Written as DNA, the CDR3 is TGTGCCAGCACTATGACTAGCGGGGGGTCCTATGAGCAGTTCTTC.

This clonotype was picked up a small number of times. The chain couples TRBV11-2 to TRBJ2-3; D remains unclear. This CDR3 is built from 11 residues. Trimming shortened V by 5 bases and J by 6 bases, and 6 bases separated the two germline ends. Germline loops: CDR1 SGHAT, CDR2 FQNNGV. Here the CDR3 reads CASSPVDTQYF. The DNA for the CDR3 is TGTGCCAGCAGCCCCGTCGATACGCAGTATTTT.

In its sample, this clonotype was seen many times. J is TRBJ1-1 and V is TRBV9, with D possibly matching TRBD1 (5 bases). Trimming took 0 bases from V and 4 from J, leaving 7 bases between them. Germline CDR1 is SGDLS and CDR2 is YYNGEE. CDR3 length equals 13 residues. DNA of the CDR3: TGTGCCAGCAGCGTAGCAGGGACCACTGAAGCTTTCTTT. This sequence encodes CASSVAGTTEAFF. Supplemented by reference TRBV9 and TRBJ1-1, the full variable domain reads DSGVTQTPKHLITATGQRVTLRCSPRSGDLSVYWYQQSLDQGLQFLIQYYNGEERAKGNILERFSAQQFPDLHSELNLSSLELGDSALYFCASSVAGTTEAFFGQGTRLTVV.

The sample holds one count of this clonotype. CDR3 in DNA: TGTGCCAGCAGTTACGGGGGGACTAGCGGCACAGATACGCAGTATTTT. This gives the protein CASSYGGTSGTDTQYF. J is TRBJ2-3 and V is TRBV6-5; 10 bases are a match to TRBD2. The CDR3 has 16 amino acids. V shed 2 bases, J shed 1 base, and the junction held 3 bases outside the gene matches. Looked up from germline, CDR1 is MNHEY and CDR2 is SVGAGI.

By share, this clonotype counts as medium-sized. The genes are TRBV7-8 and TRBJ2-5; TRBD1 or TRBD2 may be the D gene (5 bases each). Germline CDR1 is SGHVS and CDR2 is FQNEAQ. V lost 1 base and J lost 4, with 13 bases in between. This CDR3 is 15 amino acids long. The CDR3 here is CASSLGGTSRETQYF. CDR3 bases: TGTGCCAGCAGCTTAGGAGGGACGTCAAGAGAGACCCAGTACTTC.